This T cell receptor beta chain was captured by sequencing in a study of identical twins. TCRdb fed the 5' RACE reads into MiXCR, producing one record per CDR3 protein. Found here are 200,000 to 300,000 distinct CDR3 sequences, 5.5% to 7% of them singletons; the top ten hold roughly 3.6%. Healthy Caucasians provided all donations. The CDR3 covers 15 residues. V lost 3 bases, J lost 2 bases, and 13 bases lay in between. Germline values: CDR1 MGHRA, CDR2 YSYEKL. These sequences were also reported in another study, on yellow fever vaccine responses in identical twins.

The chain uses TRBV4-1 and TRBJ1-1; D is uncertain. The clonotype was recovered from a woman between 18 and 29 years old in good health. The sequencing sample was made of memory (CD45RO+) T cells sorted from blood. CDR3 sequence: CASSQIPVVNTEAFF. In nucleotides, the CDR3 is TGCGCCAGCAGCCAGATCCCGGTAGTTAACACTGAAGCTTTCTTT.